Each of the 9 T cell receptor beta chains below was sequenced from the same sample in a study of blood T cell repertoires in COVID-19. Some clones are missing from TCRdb's copy, which holds only in-frame ones; the method was immunoSEQ multiplex PCR. The data show about 190,000 clones, roughly 85% seen once. The sequenced material came from peripheral blood. The source is a woman aged 25 to 39 with acute or convalescent COVID-19.

DNA of the CDR3: TGTGCCAGCAGCTTCCGATTTGCGGGGGAGGGTAACTATGGCTACACCTTC. Amino acid sequence: CASSFRFAGEGNYGYTF. The chain couples TRBV5-6 to TRBJ1-2, with D perhaps matching TRBD1 (5 bases). The germline V and J ends were trimmed by 2 bases and 1 base, with 18 bases remaining between them. This CDR3 spans 17 amino acids. Germline lookup yields CDR1 SGHDT and CDR2 YYEEEE.

The CDR3 DNA sequence: TGTGCCAGCAGCTCACCTCAGAACGTCCTGACTTTC. This encodes CASSSPQNVLTF. V gene TRBV28 combines with J gene TRBJ2-6, with unresolved D. Germline CDR1 reads MDHEN; CDR2 reads SYDVKM. This CDR3 has 12 residues. V was clipped by 6 bases and J by 10 bases, with 10 bases between them.

The CDR3: CASSEVGQGGRGTEAFF. CDR3 sequence (DNA): TGTGCCAGCAGTGAGGTTGGACAGGGGGGAAGGGGGACTGAAGCTTTCTTT. The chain combines TRBV25-1 with TRBJ1-1; 10 nucleotides line up with TRBD1. Germline lookup yields CDR1 MGHDK and CDR2 SYGVNS. Trimming took 3 bases from V and 5 from J; bases not matched to a gene: 12. CDR3 length: 17 residues.

V gene TRBV24-1 combines with J gene TRBJ2-2; TRBD1 might be the D (6 bases). V lost 5 bases and J lost 5, with 17 bases in between. Per germline, CDR1 KGHDR and CDR2 SFDVKD. The CDR3 consists of 16 residues. The CDR3 DNA sequence: TGTGCCACCAGTGGGGGGCAGCCACGAGGGACCGGGGAGCTGTTTTTT. Amino acid sequence: CATSGGQPRGTGELFF.

The V call is TRBV29-1, the J call TRBJ1-3; 8 bases fit TRBD1. V shed 2 bases and J 1 base; nucleotides not matched to a gene: 1. The germline V gene has CDR1 SQVTM and CDR2 ANQGSEA. There are 14 residues in the CDR3. As DNA, the CDR3 is TGCAGCGTTGAATACAGGGGGTCTGGAAACACCATATATTTT. As protein: CSVEYRGSGNTIYF.

This sequence joins TRBV25-1 and TRBJ2-1; 9 positions match TRBD2. Germline lookup yields CDR1 MGHDK and CDR2 SYGVNS. Germline trimming cut 3 bases from V and 9 bases from J; bases unmatched to any gene: 12. This CDR3 comprises 16 residues. The CDR3 reads CASSDVSGGRGREQFF. The CDR3 DNA is TGTGCCAGCAGTGATGTCTCTGGCGGGAGGGGGCGTGAGCAGTTCTTC.

The gene calls are TRBV19 and TRBJ2-7; D not resolved. Looked up from germline, CDR1 is LNHDA and CDR2 is SQIVND (reference sequence). The CDR3 length is 13 residues. V was trimmed by 3 bases and J by 3 bases, leaving 9 bases between them. CDR3 amino acids: CASSMTRSYEQYF. CDR3 nucleotides: TGTGCCAGTAGTATGACTCGAAGCTACGAGCAGTACTTC.

V is TRBV27 and J is TRBJ2-7; the match to TRBD1 covers 10 bases. V dropped 7 bases and J dropped 5; count of bases not matched to a gene: 8. The CDR3 consists of 14 residues. Per germline, CDR1 MNHEY and CDR2 SMNVEV (reference sequence). The DNA for the CDR3 is TGTGCCAGCACCAGCCGGGACAGGGGACACGAGCAGTACTTC. This encodes CASTSRDRGHEQYF.

For the CDR3, the DNA is TGTGCCAGCAGCTTAGAAGCTAGCGGGAACTGGAATGAGCAGTTCTTC. Translated: CASSLEASGNWNEQFF. This chain connects TRBV11-2 to TRBJ2-1, with 9 bases aligning to TRBD2. Germline lookup yields CDR1 SGHAT and CDR2 FQNNGV. This CDR3 contains 16 residues. The trim removed 0 bases at V and 7 bases at J, leaving 7 bases unmatched.